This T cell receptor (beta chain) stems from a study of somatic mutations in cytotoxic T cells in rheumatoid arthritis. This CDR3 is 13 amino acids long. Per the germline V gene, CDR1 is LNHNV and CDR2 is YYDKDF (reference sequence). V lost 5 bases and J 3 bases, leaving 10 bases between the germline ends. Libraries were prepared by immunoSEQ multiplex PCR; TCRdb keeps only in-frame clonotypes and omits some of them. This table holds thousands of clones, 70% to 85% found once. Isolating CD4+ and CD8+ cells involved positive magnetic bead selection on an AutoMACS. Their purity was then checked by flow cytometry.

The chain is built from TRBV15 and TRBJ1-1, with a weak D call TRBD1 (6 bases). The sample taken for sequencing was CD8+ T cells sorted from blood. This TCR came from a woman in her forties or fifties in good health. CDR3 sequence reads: CATSRGGDTEAFF. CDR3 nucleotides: TGTGCCACCAGCCGAGGGGGAGACACTGAAGCTTTCTTT.